This T cell receptor beta chain was sequenced for a study of blood T cells in healthy people across ages. Turning to the study itself: Template switching caught about one barcoded beta molecule for each two T cells.

For the second PCR, which ran for about 7 to 11 cycles, a sample-barcoded 5' primer and a J-beta primer mix were used. From the 5' RACE reads, TCRdb called clonotypes with MiXCR, one entry per CDR3 protein. Of roughly 900,000 distinct CDR3 sequences in the sample, about 28% were seen once. This clonotype was seen only once. The antigen is undetermined. Donors were systemically healthy Caucasian individuals from Russia aged roughly 6 to 90 years. Points from the study as a whole: Any conclusive comparison of naive versus antigen-experienced cells was prevented by using unsorted PBMCs.

The V gene lost 2 bases and the J gene lost 6 bases, with 13 bases spanning the gap. CDR1 SGHTA and CDR2 FQGNSA come from the germline V gene. The CDR3 runs to 14 residues. V is TRBV7-2 and J is TRBJ1-2; D might be TRBD1 (5 bases). This TCR derives from a woman older than 75 in good health. Sequenced: blood. The CDR3 DNA reads as TGTGCCAGCAGCTTAAGAAAGGGAGGGGATGGCTACACCTTC. The encoded protein is CASSLRKGGDGYTF. Based on the CDR3 plus reference TRBV7-2 and TRBJ1-2, the full variable domain is GAGVSQSPSNKVTEKGKDVELRCDPISGHTALYWYRQSLGQGLEFLIYFQGNSAPDKSGLPSDRFSAERTGGSVSTLTIQRTQQEDSAVYLCASSLRKGGDGYTFGSGTRLTVV.